This T cell receptor beta chain stems from a study of T-cell memory formation after mild COVID-19. Study-wide background: TCR clusters were largely donor specific.

The CDR3 length is 16 residues. Germline assignment: CDR1 SGHNT and CDR2 YENEEA. The study, taken as a whole, reports: Among CD4+ contracting clones, most were CM and EM, and CD8+ ones EMRA. From day 15 to 85, contracting clones were balanced between CD4 and CD8, whereas later expanders leaned toward CD4+.

This clonotype was counted a few times. Its antigen is not known. One end of the junction does not line up with germline, which may come from a read error. Researchers used 5'RACE with constant-segment primers to make TCR alpha and TCR beta cDNA libraries that carry sample barcodes and UMIs. TCRdb redid the calling of the 5' RACE reads with MiXCR, one entry per CDR3 protein. Among fewer than 550,000 distinct CDR3 sequences listed, 20% were seen once. The source material was PBMCs or a T cell subset sorted from them (not recorded which). The chain is built from TRBV11-3 and TRBJ2-3; 7 bases fit TRBD2. This receptor was identified in an adult woman who had mild COVID-19 (a few samples of this study predate the infection). Cell type and time point are not known. In nucleotides, the CDR3 is TGTGCCAGAAGCTTAGAGGGAGGGACTCCGACGGGTACGCAGTATTTT. As protein: CARSLEGGTPTGTQYF.